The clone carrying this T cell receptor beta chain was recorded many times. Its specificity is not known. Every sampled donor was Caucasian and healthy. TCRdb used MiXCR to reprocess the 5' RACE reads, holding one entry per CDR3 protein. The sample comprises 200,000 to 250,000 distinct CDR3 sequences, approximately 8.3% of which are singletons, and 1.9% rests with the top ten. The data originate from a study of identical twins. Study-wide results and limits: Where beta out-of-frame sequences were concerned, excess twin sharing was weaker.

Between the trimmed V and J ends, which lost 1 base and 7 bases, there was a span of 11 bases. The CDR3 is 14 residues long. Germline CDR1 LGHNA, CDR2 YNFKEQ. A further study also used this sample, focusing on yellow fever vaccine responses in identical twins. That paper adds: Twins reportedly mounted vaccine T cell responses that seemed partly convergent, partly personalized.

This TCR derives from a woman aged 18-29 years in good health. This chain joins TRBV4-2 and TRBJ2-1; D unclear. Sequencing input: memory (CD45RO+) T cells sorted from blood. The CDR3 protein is CASSQARSFNEQFF. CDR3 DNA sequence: TGTGCCAGCAGCCAAGCTCGGTCTTTTAATGAGCAGTTCTTC.